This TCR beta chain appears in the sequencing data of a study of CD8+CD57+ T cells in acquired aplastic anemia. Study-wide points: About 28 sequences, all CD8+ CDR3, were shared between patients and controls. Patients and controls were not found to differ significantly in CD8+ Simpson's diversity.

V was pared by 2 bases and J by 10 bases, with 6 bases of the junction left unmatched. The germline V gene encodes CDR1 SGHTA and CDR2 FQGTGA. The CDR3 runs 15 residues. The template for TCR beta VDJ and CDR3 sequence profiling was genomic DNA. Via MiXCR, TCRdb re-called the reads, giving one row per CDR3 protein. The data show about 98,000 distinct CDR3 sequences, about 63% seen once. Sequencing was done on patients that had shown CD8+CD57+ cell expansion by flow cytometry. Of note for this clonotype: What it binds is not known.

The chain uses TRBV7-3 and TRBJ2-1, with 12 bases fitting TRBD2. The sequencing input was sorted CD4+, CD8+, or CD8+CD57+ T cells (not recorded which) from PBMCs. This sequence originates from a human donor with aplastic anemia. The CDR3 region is CASSLVIGLAGEQFF. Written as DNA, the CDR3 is TGTGCCAGCAGCTTAGTGATTGGACTAGCGGGGGAGCAGTTCTTC.